This T cell receptor beta chain was found in a study of blood T cell repertoires in COVID-19. Study background: There were acute and convalescent COVID-19 samples, and they came from the United States, Italy and Spain. PBMCs, B-cell-depleted T cells, or T cells were the source of the cDNA or gDNA that made up the material.

Germline CDR1 reads MGHRA; CDR2 reads YSYEKL. J lost 6 bases, V lost 0 bases, and 13 bases had no gene match. This CDR3 contains 17 residues. Repertoires were generated with immunoSEQ multiplex PCR, while TCRdb's copy carries only in-frame clones and drops some. The table includes a few hundred thousand clones, around 87% detected once. The chain combines TRBV4-1 with TRBJ2-7, with 8 bases identical to TRBD1. This receptor was taken from a woman in her 50s who had recovered from COVID-19. Specimen: peripheral blood. CDR3 DNA sequence: TGCGCCAGCAGCCAAGAAGGTGGGGCAGGGGGCTCCAGCGAGCAGTACTTC. This sequence encodes CASSQEGGAGGSSEQYF.